The clone carrying this TCR beta chain was counted many times. Its target is not known. Germline V gene lookup returns CDR1 MNHEY and CDR2 SMNVEV (reference sequence). The V end was cut by 1 base, the J end by 1 base, with 13 bases between. The CDR3 loop spans 16 amino acids. These data belong to a study of early T cells in non-severe SARS-CoV-2 infection. Study information: The input, bulk RNA from unsorted whole blood, was sequenced, and chains were unpaired. Findings of the study overall: Matching with VDJdb favored anti-spike CD8 responses (missing private and CD4 specificities).

Unique molecular identifiers were added to individual cDNA molecules. TCRdb re-called the 5' RACE reads with MiXCR, one entry per CDR3 protein. The sample includes more than 80,000 distinct CDR3 sequences, 14% of them seen just once. The V and J genes are TRBV27 and TRBJ1-1, with D possibly being TRBD1 (5 bases). The specimen sequenced was whole blood. This TCR was recovered from an adult who was a healthcare worker with PCR-confirmed SARS-CoV-2 infection or an uninfected control (not recorded which). This CDR3 is CASSLFGGITNTEAFF. The CDR3 bases are TGTGCCAGCAGTTTATTTGGGGGGATAACGAACACTGAAGCTTTCTTT.